This TCR beta chain was documented in a study of T cells after posttransplantation cyclophosphamide. This clone was found a few times. What it binds is not known. Sequencing was performed with immunoSEQ multiplex PCR; in TCRdb, only in-frame clones are kept and a portion is missing. The sample presents tens of thousands of clones, none singletons. Germline V gene lookup returns CDR1 SGDLS and CDR2 YYNGEE. The J segment lost 8 bases and the V segment lost 3 bases, leaving 7 bases of the junction unmatched. This CDR3 has 15 amino acids. General observations from the study: TRB clonality was highly associated with recipient CMV seropositivity and reactivation.

Input material: PBMCs. The chain recombines TRBV9 with TRBJ1-4; 10 nucleotides match TRBD1. This receptor was obtained from a man aged 25 to 40 in good health and a related stem cell transplant donor. As DNA, the CDR3 is TGTGCCAGCAGCGGACATGGGACAGGGGTCGAAAAACTGTTTTTT. Translating gives CASSGHGTGVEKLFF.